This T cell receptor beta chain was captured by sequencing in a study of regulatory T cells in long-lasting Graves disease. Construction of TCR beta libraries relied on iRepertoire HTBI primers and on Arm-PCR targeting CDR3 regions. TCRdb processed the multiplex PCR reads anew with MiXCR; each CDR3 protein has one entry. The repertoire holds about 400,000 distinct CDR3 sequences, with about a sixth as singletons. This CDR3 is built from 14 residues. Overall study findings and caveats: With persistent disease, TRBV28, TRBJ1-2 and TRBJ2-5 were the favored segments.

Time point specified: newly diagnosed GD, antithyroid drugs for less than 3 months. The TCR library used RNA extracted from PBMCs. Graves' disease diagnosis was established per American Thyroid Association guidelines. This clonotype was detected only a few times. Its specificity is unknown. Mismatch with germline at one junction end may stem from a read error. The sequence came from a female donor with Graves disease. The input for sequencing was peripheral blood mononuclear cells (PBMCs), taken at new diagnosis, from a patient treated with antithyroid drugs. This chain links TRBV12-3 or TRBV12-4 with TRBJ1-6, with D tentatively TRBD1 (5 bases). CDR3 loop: CASSFSDRNSPPHF. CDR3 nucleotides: TGTGCCAGCAGTTTCTCTGACAGAAATTCACCCCCCCACTTT.